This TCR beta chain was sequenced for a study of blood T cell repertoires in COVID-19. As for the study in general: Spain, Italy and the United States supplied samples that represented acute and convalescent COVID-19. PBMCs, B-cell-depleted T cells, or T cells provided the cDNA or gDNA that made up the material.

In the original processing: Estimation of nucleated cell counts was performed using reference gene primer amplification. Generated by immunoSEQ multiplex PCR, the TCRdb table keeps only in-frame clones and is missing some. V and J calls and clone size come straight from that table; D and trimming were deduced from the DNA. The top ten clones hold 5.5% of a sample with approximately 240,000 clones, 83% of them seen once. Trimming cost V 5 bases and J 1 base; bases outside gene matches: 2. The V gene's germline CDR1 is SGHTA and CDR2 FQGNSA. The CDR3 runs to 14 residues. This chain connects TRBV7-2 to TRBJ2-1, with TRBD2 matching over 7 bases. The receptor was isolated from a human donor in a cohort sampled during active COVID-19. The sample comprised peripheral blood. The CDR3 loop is CASSQLASYNEQFF. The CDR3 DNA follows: TGTGCCAGCAGCCAACTAGCGTCCTACAATGAGCAGTTCTTC.